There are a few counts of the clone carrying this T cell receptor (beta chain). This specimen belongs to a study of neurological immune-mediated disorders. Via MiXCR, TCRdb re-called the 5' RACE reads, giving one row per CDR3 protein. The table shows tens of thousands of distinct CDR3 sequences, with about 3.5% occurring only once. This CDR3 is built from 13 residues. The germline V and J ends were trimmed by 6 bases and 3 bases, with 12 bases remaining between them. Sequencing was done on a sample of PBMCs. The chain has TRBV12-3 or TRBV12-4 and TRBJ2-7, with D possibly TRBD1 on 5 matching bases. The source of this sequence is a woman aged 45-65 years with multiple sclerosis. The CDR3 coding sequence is TGTGCCAGCAGCAGCGACAGTTACTACGAGCAGTACTTC. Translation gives CASSSDSYYEQYF.